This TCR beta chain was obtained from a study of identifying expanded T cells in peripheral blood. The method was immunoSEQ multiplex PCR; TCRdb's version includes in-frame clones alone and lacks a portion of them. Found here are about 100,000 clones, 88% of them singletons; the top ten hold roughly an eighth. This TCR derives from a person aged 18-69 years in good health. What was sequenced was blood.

CDR3 region: CASSARDSFYEQYF. The CDR3 DNA is TGTGCCAGCAGCGCCCGGGACAGCTTCTACGAGCAGTACTTC. This rearrangement joins TRBV9 to TRBJ2-7; TRBD1 matches 7 bases. The ends lost 3 bases at V and 3 bases at J; junction bases unmatched: 6. The CDR3 totals 14 residues. Germline V gene sequence: CDR1 SGDLS, CDR2 YYNGEE. Variable domain in full (rest from reference TRBV9 and TRBJ2-7): DSGVTQTPKHLITATGQRVTLRCSPRSGDLSVYWYQQSLDQGLQFLIQYYNGEERAKGNILERFSAQQFPDLHSELNLSSLELGDSALYFCASSARDSFYEQYFGPGTRLTVT.